These T cell receptor beta chains were read from a single sample in a study of radiation and T cells in renal cell carcinoma. Sequencing was performed with immunoSEQ multiplex PCR; in TCRdb, only in-frame clones are kept and a portion is missing. The table has some 110,000 clones, about four fifths seen once; the top ten hold under 4%. Sequencing used blood, obtained from a patient whose treatment included radiotherapy and nephrectomy. Receptors originate from a woman aged 55-70 years with renal cell carcinoma. Both conserved end residues are part of each CDR3.

v_gene: TRBV19; j_gene: TRBJ1-1; CDR3aa: CASSMRYEAFF
v_gene: TRBV5-6; j_gene: TRBJ1-3; CDR3aa: CASSLQGVGNTIYF
v_gene: TRBV29-1; j_gene: TRBJ1-2; CDR3aa: CSVDAQVLGGYTF
v_gene: TRBV25-1; j_gene: TRBJ2-6; CDR3aa: CASSGNRETSGANVLTF
v_gene: TRBV5-6; j_gene: TRBJ1-2; CDR3aa: CASSLTSRDGYTF
v_gene: TRBV4-3; j_gene: TRBJ2-7; CDR3aa: CASSQGPGSYEQYF
v_gene: TRBV20-1; j_gene: TRBJ2-1; CDR3aa: CSAWGDEQFF
v_gene: TRBV19; j_gene: TRBJ2-2; CDR3aa: CASSMKGAHTGELFF
v_gene: TRBV30; j_gene: TRBJ1-1; CDR3aa: CASSGRGNTEAFF
v_gene: TRBV28; j_gene: TRBJ1-2; CDR3aa: CASSEPTGGDGYTF
v_gene: TRBV2; j_gene: TRBJ2-5; CDR3aa: CASSVDPSGRHQETQYF
v_gene: TRBV7-9; j_gene: TRBJ2-7; CDR3aa: CASSSGPSYEQYF
v_gene: TRBV19; j_gene: TRBJ1-5; CDR3aa: CASTGTGGNSNQPQHF
v_gene: TRBV27; j_gene: TRBJ2-7; CDR3aa: CASSPGLALSYEQYF
v_gene: TRBV9; j_gene: TRBJ2-1; CDR3aa: CASSVEGGRYNEQFF
v_gene: TRBV2; j_gene: TRBJ2-1; CDR3aa: CASTKKGTGGYNEQFF
v_gene: TRBV6-1; j_gene: TRBJ1-2; CDR3aa: CASSRANYGYTF
v_gene: TRBV5-4; j_gene: TRBJ2-1; CDR3aa: CASSSTGGMNEQFF
v_gene: TRBV5-1; j_gene: TRBJ1-2; CDR3aa: CASSPAGTGYGYTF
v_gene: TRBV19; j_gene: TRBJ1-5; CDR3aa: CASSIRKGDSPGQPQHF
v_gene: TRBV28; j_gene: TRBJ1-5; CDR3aa: CASSLSTGTHQPQHF
v_gene: TRBV7-9; j_gene: TRBJ2-5; CDR3aa: CASSFGWETQYF
v_gene: TRBV9; j_gene: TRBJ1-2; CDR3aa: CASSVDPQGAYGYTF
v_gene: TRBV7-6; j_gene: TRBJ2-2; CDR3aa: CASSPLGQGTGELFF
v_gene: TRBV6-5; j_gene: TRBJ2-1; CDR3aa: CASRSGTSPYNEQFF
v_gene: TRBV7-2; j_gene: TRBJ1-5; CDR3aa: CASSPGTGSNQPQHF
v_gene: TRBV5-6; j_gene: TRBJ2-5; CDR3aa: CASSSSGLAGGWEETQYF
v_gene: TRBV2; j_gene: TRBJ1-1; CDR3aa: CASSEGGQGFRAFF
v_gene: TRBV6-6; j_gene: TRBJ1-5; CDR3aa: CASSYRGINQPQHF
v_gene: TRBV9; j_gene: TRBJ1-1; CDR3aa: CASSVANTEAFF
v_gene: TRBV7-6; j_gene: TRBJ1-1; CDR3aa: CASEDKNTEAFF
v_gene: TRBV6-1; j_gene: TRBJ2-5; CDR3aa: CASCRAGVYQETQYF
v_gene: TRBV2; j_gene: TRBJ1-2; CDR3aa: CASSVGGLAGYTF
v_gene: TRBV27; j_gene: TRBJ2-2; CDR3aa: CASRRQGPFTGELFF
v_gene: TRBV5-4; j_gene: TRBJ1-6; CDR3aa: CASSPGGLTYLGNSPLHF
v_gene: TRBV7-9; j_gene: TRBJ2-4; CDR3aa: CASGTEGYPKNIQYF
v_gene: TRBV7-9; j_gene: TRBJ2-1; CDR3aa: CASRLPYYNEQFF
v_gene: TRBV7-8; j_gene: TRBJ2-1; CDR3aa: CASSLVFGGHEQFF
v_gene: TRBV6-6; j_gene: TRBJ1-1; CDR3aa: CASSYPAAMNTEAFF
v_gene: TRBV7-6; j_gene: TRBJ2-7; CDR3aa: CASSPPGARYEQYF
v_gene: TRBV7-9; j_gene: TRBJ1-2; CDR3aa: CASRRDRTYGYTF
v_gene: TRBV10-3; j_gene: TRBJ1-5; CDR3aa: CAISSGQSSNQPQHF
v_gene: TRBV7-9; j_gene: TRBJ1-4; CDR3aa: CASSPLRAEKLFF
v_gene: TRBV5-6; j_gene: TRBJ2-1; CDR3aa: CASSGTGIHEQFF
v_gene: TRBV29-1; j_gene: TRBJ2-2; CDR3aa: CSVASGGTGELFF
v_gene: TRBV6-5; j_gene: TRBJ1-2; CDR3aa: CASHSPGQGYGYTF
v_gene: TRBV7-6; j_gene: TRBJ2-5; CDR3aa: CASSLRMAGQETQYF
v_gene: TRBV5-1; j_gene: TRBJ1-1; CDR3aa: CASSLAQLNEAFF
v_gene: TRBV7-3; j_gene: TRBJ2-3; CDR3aa: CASSLSSADTQYF
v_gene: TRBV20-1; j_gene: TRBJ1-2; CDR3aa: CSAITGGGYTF
v_gene: TRBV7-9; j_gene: TRBJ1-4; CDR3aa: CASSLSRTGGGEKLFF
v_gene: TRBV5-1; j_gene: TRBJ1-1; CDR3aa: CASSLVGGNTEAFF
v_gene: TRBV10-1; j_gene: TRBJ1-4; CDR3aa: CAGNRRWGEKLFF
v_gene: TRBV4-1; j_gene: TRBJ2-7; CDR3aa: CASSPQGGFEQYF
v_gene: TRBV6-9; j_gene: TRBJ2-3; CDR3aa: CASSYPILAGDTDTQYF
v_gene: TRBV4-1; j_gene: TRBJ2-1; CDR3aa: CASSPRLAGGTYNEQFF
v_gene: TRBV7-3; j_gene: TRBJ2-1; CDR3aa: CASSLMGSSYNEQFF
v_gene: TRBV19; j_gene: TRBJ1-6; CDR3aa: CASSTGQGAGSPLHF
v_gene: TRBV10-3; j_gene: TRBJ2-7; CDR3aa: CAIRGGAPPEQYF
v_gene: TRBV5-4; j_gene: TRBJ2-1; CDR3aa: CASSFELARAEQFF